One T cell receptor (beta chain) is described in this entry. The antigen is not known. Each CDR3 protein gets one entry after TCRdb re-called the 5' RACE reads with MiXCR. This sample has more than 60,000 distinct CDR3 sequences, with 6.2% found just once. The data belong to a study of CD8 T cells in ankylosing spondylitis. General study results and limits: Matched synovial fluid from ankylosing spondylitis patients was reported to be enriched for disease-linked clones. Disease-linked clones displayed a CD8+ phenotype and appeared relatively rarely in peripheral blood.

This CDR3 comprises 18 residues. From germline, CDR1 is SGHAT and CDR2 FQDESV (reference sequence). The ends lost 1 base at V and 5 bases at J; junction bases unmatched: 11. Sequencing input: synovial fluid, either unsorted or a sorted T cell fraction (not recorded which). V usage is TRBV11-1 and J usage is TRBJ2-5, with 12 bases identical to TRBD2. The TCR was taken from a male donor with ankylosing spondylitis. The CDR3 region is CASSLEVPTSGRGETQYF. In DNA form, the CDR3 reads TGTGCCAGCAGCTTAGAAGTCCCGACTAGCGGGAGAGGTGAGACCCAGTACTTC.